The T cell receptor beta chain under discussion was sequenced for a study of T-cell memory formation after mild COVID-19. The wider study: The study found TCR clusters largely donor specific. General observations from the study: Clones contracting across day 15 to 85 had a balanced CD4/CD8 profile; later expanding clones leaned CD4+. Day 37-peaking second-wave clones had unconfirmed SARS-CoV-2 specificity.

Germline lookup yields CDR1 SNHLY and CDR2 FYNNEI. The CDR3 sequence is 15 residues long. V gave up 7 bases and J gave up 0 bases, with 13 bases separating them. TCR alpha and TCR beta cDNA libraries carrying sample barcodes and UMIs were produced by 5'RACE using constant-segment primers. Via MiXCR, TCRdb re-called the 5' RACE reads, giving one row per CDR3 protein. The sample lists under 400,000 distinct CDR3 sequences; 20% to 25% were seen once. Notes on this clonotype: Its specificity is not known.

Sequences were obtained from PBMCs or a T cell subset sorted from them (not recorded which). The receptor was isolated from an adult woman who had mild COVID-19 (a few samples of this study predate the infection). Cell type and time point are not known. The chain carries TRBV2 and TRBJ1-5, with a possible D match to TRBD1 (5 bases). CDR3 coding DNA: TGTGCCAGCACCCTACAGGTCCCTAGCAATCAGCCCCAGCATTTT. Residues: CASTLQVPSNQPQHF.